One T cell receptor beta chain is described in this entry. Its antigen is unknown. This entry belongs to a study of T cell repertoires in cytomegalovirus infection. On the study more broadly: An indication of both CMV infection and matching HLA type came from public TCR beta signatures. Overall study findings and caveats: Carriers of CMV plus the relevant HLA were identified by cumulative public TCR beta family frequency. HLA-C-restricted TCR beta clonotypes specific for CMV led the ex vivo response.

MiXCR was run by TCRdb on the reads, yielding one entry per CDR3 protein. The data contain hundreds of thousands of distinct CDR3 sequences, roughly 10% of them seen just once; the ten biggest clones take up roughly a tenth. Losses at the gene ends were 4 bases for V and 3 bases for J; bases not matched to a gene: 4. The germline gives CDR1 DFQATT, CDR2 SNEGSKA (reference sequence). The CDR3 covers 15 residues. The sequenced material came from PBMCs. V is TRBV20-1 and J is TRBJ2-3; TRBD2 matches at 13 bases. The clonotype comes from a human donor in good health (CMV status not recorded). Some clones in this sample may be carry-over from other donors' samples. CDR3 bases: TGCAGTGCTACCCGGACTAGCGGGGGTACAGATACGCAGTATTTT. It encodes CSATRTSGGTDTQYF.